The 27 T cell receptor beta chains in this list originate from one sample, sequenced in a study of blood T cells in healthy people across ages. Primed by a sample-barcoded 5' primer and a J-beta primer mix, a second PCR proceeded for roughly 6 to 12 cycles. MiXCR, applied by TCRdb to the 5' RACE reads, yields one record per CDR3 protein. The sample shows about a million distinct CDR3 sequences, about 48% of them seen only once. Material for sequencing was blood. All receptors come from a man aged 25 to 40 in good health.

V and J are TRBV20-1 and TRBJ1-2, with no clear D. Per germline, CDR1 DFQATT and CDR2 SNEGSKA (reference sequence). The CDR3 covers 9 residues. Deletions cut 3 bases from V and 10 bases from J, with 6 bases between. As DNA, the CDR3 is TGCAGTGCTAGCCAATTCTACACCTTC. It encodes CSASQFYTF.

The rearrangement joins TRBV7-2 to TRBJ2-7; D gene ambiguous. This CDR3 region has 14 residues. Trimming removed 5 bases from V and 2 bases from J, with 13 bases in between. CDR1 and CDR2 (germline): SGHTA, FQGNSA. As DNA, the CDR3 is TGTGCCAGCAGCCCCGGGCAGGTGACCTACGAGCAGTACTTC. This gives the protein CASSPGQVTYEQYF.

The chain links TRBV11-2 to TRBJ2-3, with 7 bases that match TRBD1. This CDR3 has 17 residues. Germline V CDR1 and CDR2: SGHAT, FQNNGV. Unmatched junction bases numbered 17, after V lost 8 bases and J lost 3 bases. The DNA of the CDR3 is TGTGCCAGCTTACTAGGCGAAACAGGGGATTTTACAGATACGCAGTATTTT. This sequence encodes CASLLGETGDFTDTQYF.

V is TRBV7-2 and J is TRBJ2-1, with TRBD2 as a possible D gene (6 bases). Germline V gene lookup returns CDR1 SGHTA and CDR2 FQGNSA. Trimming removed 8 bases at V and 3 bases at J, with 14 bases between. The CDR3 runs 14 residues. In DNA form, the CDR3 reads TGTGCCAGCCGGCGGGGCTTTGGCTACAATGAGCAGTTCTTC. Translation gives CASRRGFGYNEQFF.

This chain links TRBV7-2 with TRBJ2-1; 14 nucleotides agree with TRBD2. There are 17 residues in the CDR3. Germline values: CDR1 SGHTA, CDR2 FQGNSA. V was clipped by 0 bases and J by 8 bases; unmatched bases: 6. The CDR3 DNA is TGTGCCAGCAGCTTAGCGTTGACTAGCGGGGGGGCACATGAGCAGTTCTTC. It codes for CASSLALTSGGAHEQFF.

V is TRBV28 and J is TRBJ2-1; a possible D gene is TRBD1 (5 bases). Germline V gene lookup returns CDR1 MDHEN and CDR2 SYDVKM. This CDR3 is built from 14 residues. Trimming took off 8 bases at V and 6 bases at J, with 17 bases between the two ends. CDR3 sequence (DNA): TGTGCCAGCGTCGCTGACAGAAGGCCCAATGAGCAGTTCTTC. This sequence encodes CASVADRRPNEQFF.

This clonotype occurred a few times. V gene TRBV12-3 or TRBV12-4 combines with J gene TRBJ2-1, with D maybe TRBD1 (6 bases). Trimming removed 4 bases at V and 5 bases at J, with 12 bases between. The CDR3 covers 14 residues. CDR3 protein: CASSSGTYDNEQFF. DNA for the CDR3: TGTGCCAGCAGTTCCGGGACATACGACAATGAGCAGTTCTTC.

In this sample, this clonotype turned up many times. The V call is TRBV7-2, the J call TRBJ2-7, with 7 bases that match TRBD2. The ends lost 4 bases at V and 1 base at J; junction bases unmatched: 13. Germline CDR1 reads SGHTA; CDR2 reads FQGNSA. This CDR3 comprises 17 residues. In DNA form, the CDR3 reads TGTGCCAGCAGCTCCAGACTAAGCGGGGCATTATCCTACGAGCAGTACTTC. Residues: CASSSRLSGALSYEQYF.

The gene calls are TRBV6-1 and TRBJ2-7; 7 nucleotides line up with TRBD1. The V and J ends lost 6 bases and 3 bases, in that order; junction bases with no gene match: 8. Germline V gene lookup returns CDR1 MNHNS and CDR2 SASEGT. CDR3 size: 14 residues. CDR3 in DNA: TGTGCCAGCAGGGCCGACAGGGTGGTCTACGAGCAGTACTTC. Translating gives CASRADRVVYEQYF.

This clonotype was counted only a few times. The rearrangement links TRBV7-2 to TRBJ2-3; 10 nucleotides line up with TRBD2. The CDR3 is 18 amino acids. With 1 base clipped from V and 0 bases from J, the junction kept 7 bases outside the gene matches. Germline V gene lookup returns CDR1 SGHTA and CDR2 FQGNSA. CDR3 region: CASSLGLLAGASTDTQYF. CDR3 DNA: TGTGCCAGCAGCTTAGGCTTGCTAGCGGGGGCTAGCACAGATACGCAGTATTTT.

This clonotype was recorded a few times. This sequence joins TRBV11-2 and TRBJ1-2; D uncertain. The CDR3 runs 14 residues. From germline, CDR1 is SGHAT and CDR2 FQNNGV. Trimming pared 0 bases from V and 4 bases from J, leaving 9 bases between. CDR3 region: CASSLDRGAYGYTF. The DNA of the CDR3 is TGTGCCAGCAGCTTAGATCGGGGTGCCTATGGCTACACCTTC.

The chain employs TRBV4-3 and TRBJ2-7; TRBD2 is a possible D gene (5 bases). V lost 0 bases and J lost 0, with 12 bases in between. The CDR3 covers 16 residues. Germline loops: CDR1 LGHNA, CDR2 YSLEER. The DNA for the CDR3 is TGCGCCAGCAGCCAAGATCACGGAGGCAACTCCTACGAGCAGTACTTC. Its translation: CASSQDHGGNSYEQYF.

Only a few counts were recorded for this clonotype. The chain joins TRBV12-3 or TRBV12-4 to TRBJ2-5; maybe TRBD1 (6 bases). The CDR3 runs 13 residues. The V end was cut by 6 bases, the J end by 5 bases, with 13 bases between. CDR3 protein: CASRQGWGETQYF. The DNA of the CDR3 is TGTGCCAGCAGGCAGGGGTGGGGTGAGACCCAGTACTTC.

The chain employs TRBV11-2 and TRBJ2-3, with a weak D call TRBD2 (6 bases). The CDR3 extends over 16 amino acids. Germline V gene lookup returns CDR1 SGHAT and CDR2 FQNNGV. V lost 1 base and J 3 bases, leaving 14 bases between the germline ends. The CDR3 DNA reads as TGTGCCAGCAGCTTAGTCCCCGGGGGTCCAACAGATACGCAGTATTTT. Translation gives CASSLVPGGPTDTQYF.

This clonotype was counted a few times. The chain carries TRBV6-5 and TRBJ1-1, with TRBD1 matching over 8 bases. This CDR3 region has 16 residues. J was trimmed by 3 bases and V by 1 base; bases with no gene match: 7. The germline CDR1 and CDR2 sequences are MNHEY and SVGAGI. CDR3 DNA sequence: TGTGCCAGCAGTTACTTCTCGACAGGGGAGGACACTGAAGCTTTCTTT. Encoded protein: CASSYFSTGEDTEAFF.

This chain connects TRBV20-1 to TRBJ2-4; the match to TRBD1 covers 7 bases. This CDR3 contains 16 residues. Germline V gives CDR1 DFQATT, CDR2 SNEGSKA (reference sequence). With V trimmed by 1 base and J by 3 bases, 9 bases remained unmatched. CDR3 amino acids: CSARAEDRQGKNIQYF. The CDR3 DNA follows: TGCAGTGCTAGAGCTGAGGATCGACAGGGCAAAAACATTCAGTACTTC.

Turning to this clonotype: An end of the junction does not agree with germline; a read error may underlie this. V usage is TRBV28 and J usage is TRBJ2-2; 11 bases agree with TRBD2. Per germline, CDR1 MDHEN and CDR2 SYDVKM. The length of the CDR3 is 14 residues. The CDR3 spells CATIGLAGTVELFF. The CDR3 nucleotides are TGTGCCACGATTGGACTAGCGGGTACCGTGGAGCTGTTTTTT.

The sample holds a few counts of this clonotype. The chain recombines TRBV4-1 with TRBJ2-5; a weak D match, TRBD1 (6 bases). Deletions cut 4 bases from V and 2 bases from J, with 17 bases between. CDR1 and CDR2 (germline): MGHRA, YSYEKL. CDR3 length: 16 residues. This CDR3 reads CASSRTGNRGQETQYF. The CDR3 bases are TGCGCCAGCAGCCGAACAGGGAACAGAGGTCAAGAGACCCAGTACTTC.

The chain joins TRBV7-9 to TRBJ1-4, with D tentatively TRBD1 (5 bases). Between the trimmed V and J ends, which lost 3 bases and 1 base, there was a span of 15 bases. The CDR3 totals 17 residues. Germline values: CDR1 SEHNR, CDR2 FQNEAQ (reference sequence). The CDR3 nucleotides are TGTGCCAGCAGCTTTGGACCGGCCCAGGGAACTAATGAAAAACTGTTTTTT. This encodes CASSFGPAQGTNEKLFF.

This clonotype has only a few counts. V and J are TRBV20-1 and TRBJ2-7, with TRBD1 matching 8 bases. Losses at the gene ends were 1 base for V and 1 base for J; bases not matched to a gene: 9. Germline V lookup: CDR1 DFQATT, CDR2 SNEGSKA (reference sequence). This CDR3 contains 16 residues. CDR3 protein: CSARGTATGESYEQYF. The CDR3 bases are TGCAGTGCTAGAGGGACCGCGACAGGGGAATCCTACGAGCAGTACTTC.

The rearrangement links TRBV10-3 to TRBJ2-1, with 9 nucleotides matching TRBD2. From germline, CDR1 is ENHRY and CDR2 SYGVKD. Unmatched junction bases numbered 8, after V lost 8 bases and J lost 6 bases. The CDR3 contains 14 residues. In nucleotides, the CDR3 is TGTGCCATCTCAGAAGCGGGGGGCTCCAATGAGCAGTTCTTC. Amino acid sequence: CAISEAGGSNEQFF.

This clonotype was picked up a small number of times. The V call is TRBV11-2, the J call TRBJ2-7, with TRBD2 identical over 8 bases. The CDR3 contains 14 residues. Germline V gene sequence: CDR1 SGHAT, CDR2 FQNNGV. Losses at the gene ends were 5 bases for V and 0 bases for J; bases not matched to a gene: 3. This chain's CDR3 is CASSQAGGSYEQYF. The CDR3 coding sequence is TGTGCCAGCAGCCAGGCGGGGGGCTCCTACGAGCAGTACTTC.

This clonotype was detected a few times. The gene calls are TRBV4-1 and TRBJ2-1, with TRBD1 as a possible D gene (5 bases). The CDR3 is 20 residues long. The V end was cut by 0 bases, the J end by 6 bases, with 27 bases between. Germline lookup yields CDR1 MGHRA and CDR2 YSYEKL. Here the CDR3 reads CASSQDPTGSQGPRLNEQFF. In nucleotides, the CDR3 is TGCGCCAGCAGCCAAGATCCAACCGGTTCCCAGGGTCCCCGGCTCAATGAGCAGTTCTTC.

Notes on this clonotype: This clone may be a read error of a much larger clone one base away. This rearrangement joins TRBV2 to TRBJ2-3; a weak D match, TRBD2 (7 bases). Germline assignment: CDR1 SNHLY and CDR2 FYNNEI. The CDR3 spans 12 residues. Trimming removed 6 bases from V and 6 bases from J, with 10 bases in between. This CDR3 reads CASRKGGDTQYF. CDR3 coding DNA: TGTGCCAGCAGGAAGGGGGGGGATACGCAGTATTTT.

This clonotype was seen more than once but under ten times. The chain is built from TRBV20-1 and TRBJ2-7; possibly TRBD1 for D (5 bases). The CDR3 is made up of 15 amino acids. CDR1 is DFQATT, CDR2 SNEGSKA, per germline (reference sequence). V dropped 0 bases and J dropped 2 bases, with 14 bases sitting between them. CDR3 sequence: CSARDFQGRTYEQYF. The CDR3 nucleotides read TGCAGTGCTAGAGATTTCCAGGGTAGGACCTACGAGCAGTACTTC.

The chain uses TRBV4-1 and TRBJ1-5, with a possible D match to TRBD1 (5 bases). The CDR3 sequence is 16 residues long. Germline-derived CDR1 and CDR2 are MGHRA and YSYEKL. The germline V and J ends were trimmed by 4 bases and 4 bases, with 17 bases remaining between them. CDR3 sequence (DNA): TGCGCCAGCAGCCCTTGGGGGTCAGGTACTAATCAGCCCCAGCATTTT. Its protein product is CASSPWGSGTNQPQHF.

This clonotype was seen a few times. J is TRBJ1-4 and V is TRBV29-1, with a possible D match to TRBD1 (5 bases). CDR1 is SQVTM and CDR2 is ANQGSEA in the germline V gene. CDR3 length equals 14 residues. Trimming cost V 4 bases and J 8 bases, with 17 bases left between them. The CDR3 DNA follows: TGCAGCGTTGGGGACCGGCGCGCGGGAGAAAAACTGTTTTTT. Protein: CSVGDRRAGEKLFF.